Below, 20 T cell receptor beta chains from the same sample are listed, as sequenced in a study of shared clonotypes between healthy human individuals (dated by TCRdb to the early 2020s). The library was obtained by the immunoSEQ multiplex PCR assay. The source is immuneACCESS, and TCRdb retained only in-frame sequences with V and J called. Part of the clones is not carried over; for the studies checked, unresolved V genes explain less than half of this, and the remainder is unexplained. The sample records millions of clones, 90% to 95% of which are singletons. Under 0.15% of the sample goes to the ten largest clones. The specimen was naive CD4+ T cells sorted from blood. This sample's cell subset or site label indicates: CD45RA+ positively selected. The source of these receptors is a man younger than 30 in good health.

This chain connects TRBV2 to TRBJ2-5; D is ambiguous. Germline V lookup: CDR1 SNHLY, CDR2 FYNNEI. V lost 1 base, J lost 5 bases, and 5 bases lay in between. The CDR3 has 12 amino acids. CDR3 protein: CASSEGLETQYF. In nucleotides, the CDR3 is TGTGCCAGCAGTGAAGGCTTGGAGACCCAGTACTTC. The whole variable domain, filled in from reference TRBV2 and TRBJ2-5, reads EPEVTQTPSHQVTQMGQEVILRCVPISNHLYFYWYRQILGQKVEFLVSFYNNEISEKSEIFDDQFSVERPDGSNFTLKIRSTKLEDSAMYFCASSEGLETQYFGPGTRLLVL.

The chain combines TRBV28 with TRBJ1-2; a weak D match, TRBD1 (6 bases). Germline values: CDR1 MDHEN, CDR2 SYDVKM. V shed 5 bases and J shed 5 bases, with 12 bases lying between them. The CDR3 has 13 amino acids. CDR3 sequence: CASSVWGAYGYTF. In DNA, the CDR3 is TGTGCCAGCAGTGTTTGGGGGGCATATGGCTACACCTTC.

J is TRBJ2-5 and V is TRBV9, with a weak D call TRBD2 (6 bases). The length of the CDR3 is 15 residues. The V end was cut by 4 bases, the J end by 5 bases, with 18 bases between. CDR1 and CDR2 from the germline V gene are SGDLS and YYNGEE. CDR3 loop: CASSTRDSQRETQYF. The CDR3 nucleotides are TGTGCCAGCAGCACCCGGGACTCTCAGCGGGAGACCCAGTACTTC.

The chain links TRBV6-1 to TRBJ1-4, with TRBD1 matching 7 bases. CDR1 is MNHNS, CDR2 SASEGT, per germline. The CDR3 is 13 residues long. Germline trimming cut 5 bases from V and 9 bases from J; bases unmatched to any gene: 6. CDR3 sequence: CASSSGQPQKLFF. CDR3 nucleotides: TGTGCCAGCAGTTCGGGACAGCCCCAAAAACTGTTTTTT.

J is TRBJ2-7 and V is TRBV6-5; no clear D. V was shortened by 0 bases and J by 6 bases, with 9 bases between the two germline ends. Germline CDR1 is MNHEY and CDR2 is SVGAGI. The CDR3 has 13 residues. In DNA, the CDR3 is TGTGCCAGCAGTTACTCAGTGGGTCCCGAGCAGTACTTC. Protein sequence: CASSYSVGPEQYF.

For this clone: This specimen includes other DNA sequences encoding the same CDR3. The V gene is TRBV2, the J gene TRBJ1-6, with a weak D call TRBD1 (6 bases). The CDR3 sequence is 13 residues long. Trimming stripped 6 bases from V and 5 bases from J, with 8 bases between. Germline CDR1 reads SNHLY; CDR2 reads FYNNEI. The CDR3 DNA follows: TGTGCCAGCAGGGACAGAGATAATTCACCCCTCCACTTT. Its protein is CASRDRDNSPLHF. The variable domain in full, with the rest retrieved from reference TRBV2 and TRBJ1-6, is EPEVTQTPSHQVTQMGQEVILRCVPISNHLYFYWYRQILGQKVEFLVSFYNNEISEKSEIFDDQFSVERPDGSNFTLKIRSTKLEDSAMYFCASRDRDNSPLHFGNGTRLTVT.

This clone has just one count. The chain links TRBV5-4 to TRBJ1-2, with D maybe TRBD1 (5 bases). The CDR3 spans 13 residues. The V gene lost 3 bases and the J gene lost 7 bases, with 13 bases spanning the gap. From germline, CDR1 is SGHNT and CDR2 YYREEE (reference sequence). This CDR3 is CASSWTSDSGYTF. CDR3 nucleotide sequence: TGTGCCAGCAGCTGGACATCAGATTCTGGCTACACCTTC. Looking up the rest from reference TRBV5-4 and TRBJ1-2 gives the full variable domain: ETGVTQSPTHLIKTRGQQVTLRCSSQSGHNTVSWYQQALGQGPQFIFQYYREEENGRGNFPPRFSGLQFPNYSSELNVNALELDDSALYLCASSWTSDSGYTFGSGTRLTVV.

V and J are TRBV29-1 and TRBJ2-3; 14 bases match TRBD2. J was trimmed by 11 bases and V by 7 bases; bases with no gene match: 5. The CDR3 covers 12 residues. Germline-derived CDR1 and CDR2 are SQVTM and ANQGSEA. The CDR3 sequence is CSAGTSGGLQYF. The CDR3 nucleotides are TGCAGCGCAGGGACTAGCGGGGGTCTGCAGTATTTT.

The gene calls are TRBV30 and TRBJ2-5, with D perhaps being TRBD1 or TRBD2 (5 bases each). The CDR3 contains 15 residues. The V end lost 0 bases, the J end lost 3 bases, and 14 bases lay between the germline ends. The V gene's germline CDR1 is GTSNPN and CDR2 SVGIG (reference sequence). CDR3 sequence: CAWSVSLGREETQYF. Written as DNA, the CDR3 is TGTGCCTGGAGTGTTAGCCTGGGGCGGGAAGAGACCCAGTACTTC.

The genes are TRBV18 and TRBJ2-7; 7 nucleotides match TRBD1. Trimming cost V 6 bases and J 2 bases; bases outside gene matches: 10. CDR3 length equals 15 residues. The V gene's germline CDR1 is KGHSH and CDR2 LQKENI. CDR3 coding DNA: TGTGCCAGCTCGCCCCCGGGACAGAGTCCCTACGAGCAGTACTTC. Translating gives CASSPPGQSPYEQYF.

The chain carries TRBV10-3 and TRBJ2-2; 8 positions match TRBD1. The CDR3 is made up of 17 amino acids. With V trimmed by 4 bases and J by 0 bases, 7 bases remained unmatched. Per the germline V gene, CDR1 is ENHRY and CDR2 is SYGVKD. The CDR3, as DNA: TGTGCCATCAGTGCCACGGGACAGGTGTCGAACACCGGGGAGCTGTTTTTT. It codes for CAISATGQVSNTGELFF.

This clone was counted between two and nine times. The chain recombines TRBV6-6 with TRBJ1-3, with 7 bases aligning to TRBD1. This CDR3 contains 16 residues. J was trimmed by 0 bases and V by 5 bases; bases with no gene match: 7. Per germline, CDR1 MNHNY and CDR2 SVGAGI (reference sequence). CDR3 sequence reads: CASSPPTGTSGNTIYF. In nucleotides, the CDR3 is TGTGCCAGCAGTCCTCCGACAGGGACCTCTGGAAACACCATATATTTT.

To note about this clone: The sample contains more than one DNA sequence encoding this CDR3. The V and J genes are TRBV19 and TRBJ1-5; D may be TRBD1 (5 bases). Deletions cut 0 bases from V and 7 bases from J, with 10 bases between. The CDR3 has 14 residues. Germline CDR1 LNHDA, CDR2 SQIVND (reference sequence). The CDR3 reads CASSIDRVNQPQHF. For the CDR3, the DNA is TGTGCCAGTAGTATAGACAGGGTGAACCAGCCCCAGCATTTT.

The rearrangement joins TRBV5-1 to TRBJ2-1; D remains ambiguous. In germline, CDR1 is SGHRS, CDR2 YFSETQ. Trimming took off 3 bases at V and 0 bases at J, with 13 bases between the two ends. CDR3 length equals 16 residues. CDR3 amino acids: CASSSIVGSSYNEQFF. The CDR3 coding sequence is TGCGCCAGCAGCTCCATCGTCGGTAGCTCCTACAATGAGCAGTTCTTC. The full variable domain, with the rest looked up from reference TRBV5-1 and TRBJ2-1, is KAGVTQTPRYLIKTRGQQVTLSCSPISGHRSVSWYQQTPGQGLQFLFEYFSETQRNKGNFPGRFSGRQFSNSRSEMNVSTLELGDSALYLCASSSIVGSSYNEQFFGPGTRLTVL.

V and J are TRBV5-4 and TRBJ2-5; 9 bases agree with TRBD2. V gave up 2 bases and J gave up 5 bases; unmatched junction bases: 10. The V gene's germline CDR1 is SGHNT and CDR2 YYREEE (reference sequence). The CDR3 has 16 amino acids. The CDR3 region is CASSLIGTSPVETQYF. The CDR3 DNA sequence: TGTGCCAGCAGCTTAATAGGGACTAGCCCGGTGGAGACCCAGTACTTC.

The chain links TRBV7-2 to TRBJ2-7, with no clear D. The germline V and J ends were trimmed by 1 base and 3 bases, with 10 bases remaining between them. Per germline, CDR1 SGHTA and CDR2 FQGNSA. This CDR3 is built from 14 residues. The CDR3 sequence: CASSLGLMDYEQYF. CDR3 sequence (DNA): TGTGCCAGCAGCTTAGGGCTAATGGACTACGAGCAGTACTTC. Together with reference TRBV7-2 and TRBJ2-7, the CDR3 gives the full variable domain: GAGVSQSPSNKVTEKGKDVELRCDPISGHTALYWYRQSLGQGLEFLIYFQGNSAPDKSGLPSDRFSAERTGGSVSTLTIQRTQQEDSAVYLCASSLGLMDYEQYFGPGTRLTVT.

The genes are TRBV9 and TRBJ1-3; D possibly corresponds to TRBD1 (5 bases). This CDR3 region has 15 residues. The germline V and J ends were trimmed by 4 bases and 0 bases, with 11 bases remaining between them. Germline V CDR1 and CDR2: SGDLS, YYNGEE. DNA of the CDR3: TGTGCCAGCAGCCCCGGAAGGGGCTCTGGAAACACCATATATTTT. Translating gives CASSPGRGSGNTIYF.

This chain uses TRBV7-9 with TRBJ1-2; D might be TRBD1 (5 bases). V lost 3 bases, J lost 8 bases, and 13 bases lay in between. Germline CDR1 reads SEHNR; CDR2 reads FQNEAQ (reference sequence). This CDR3 has 13 amino acids. The CDR3 protein is CASSFLQEEGYTF. For the CDR3, the DNA is TGTGCCAGCAGCTTTTTACAGGAGGAGGGCTACACCTTC. Combining the CDR3 with reference TRBV7-9 and TRBJ1-2 gives the whole variable domain DTGVSQNPRHKITKRGQNVTFRCDPISEHNRLYWYRQTLGQGPEFLTYFQNEAQLEKSRLLSDRFSAERPKGSFSTLEIQRTEQGDSAMYLCASSFLQEEGYTFGSGTRLTVV.

The J gene is TRBJ2-5, the V gene TRBV10-1; 8 bases agree with TRBD2. With V trimmed by 0 bases and J by 2 bases, 2 bases remained unmatched. The germline CDR1 and CDR2 sequences are WNHNN and SYGVQD (reference sequence). This CDR3 contains 15 residues. The CDR3 is CASSESASGQETQYF. CDR3 sequence (DNA): TGCGCCAGCAGTGAGTCGGCTAGCGGGCAAGAGACCCAGTACTTC.

The V call is TRBV5-6, the J call TRBJ2-7, with TRBD2 matching 7 bases. The CDR3 is 17 residues long. The germline V gene has CDR1 SGHDT and CDR2 YYEEEE. V gave up 0 bases and J gave up 4 bases; unmatched junction bases: 13. The CDR3 DNA reads TGTGCCAGCAGCTTGGGACCTTTCGGCGGGAGTGTTTACGAGCAGTACTTC. This sequence encodes CASSLGPFGGSVYEQYF.